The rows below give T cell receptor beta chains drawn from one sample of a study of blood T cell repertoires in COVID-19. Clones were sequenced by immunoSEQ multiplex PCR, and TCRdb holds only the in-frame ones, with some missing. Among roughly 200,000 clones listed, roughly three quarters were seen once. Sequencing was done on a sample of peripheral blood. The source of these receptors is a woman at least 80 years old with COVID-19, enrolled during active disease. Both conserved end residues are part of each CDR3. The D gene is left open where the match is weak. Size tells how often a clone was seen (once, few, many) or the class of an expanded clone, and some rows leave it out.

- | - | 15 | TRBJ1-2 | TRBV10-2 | TGCGCCAGCACGCCCCGACAGACAGACCTCTATGGCTACACCTTC | CASTPRQTDLYGYTF
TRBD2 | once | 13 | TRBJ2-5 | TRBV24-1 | TGTGCCACGGCGACTAGCGGTTTGGAGACCCAGTACTTC | CATATSGLETQYF
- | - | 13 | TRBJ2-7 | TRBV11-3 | TGTGCCAGCAGCTTAGCCCCCACCTACGAGCAGTACTTC | CASSLAPTYEQYF
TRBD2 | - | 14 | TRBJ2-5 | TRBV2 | TGTGCCAGCAGTGGGGCGGGGGGCGAAGAGACCCAGTACTTC | CASSGAGGEETQYF
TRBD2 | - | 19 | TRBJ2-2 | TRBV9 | TGTGCCAGCAGCGCTAGGGGACTAGCGGACCGCGTAAACACCGGGGAGCTGTTTTTT | CASSARGLADRVNTGELFF
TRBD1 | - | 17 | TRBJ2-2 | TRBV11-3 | TGTGCCAGCAGCAACCGGGACAGCATCGTCACGGCCGGGGAGCTGTTTTTT | CASSNRDSIVTAGELFF
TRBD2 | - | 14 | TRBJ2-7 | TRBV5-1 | TGCGCCAGCAGCTCCCCTGGACTAGCCTACGAGCAGTACTTC | CASSSPGLAYEQYF
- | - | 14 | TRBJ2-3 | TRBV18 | TGTGCCAGCTCACCTTCCGGGACTGTAGATACGCAGTATTTT | CASSPSGTVDTQYF
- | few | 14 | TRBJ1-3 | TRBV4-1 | TGCGCCAGCAGCCTGGACAGCTCTGGAAACACCATATATTTT | CASSLDSSGNTIYF
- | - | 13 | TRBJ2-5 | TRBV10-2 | TGCGCCAGCAGTGAGTCCCCCGAAGAGACCCAGTACTTC | CASSESPEETQYF
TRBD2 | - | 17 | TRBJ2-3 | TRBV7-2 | TGTGCCAGCAGCTTAGCAGGGAGGGGAGCACGTGCAGATACGCAGTATTTT | CASSLAGRGARADTQYF
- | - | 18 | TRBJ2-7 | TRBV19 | TGTGCCAGTAGTATAGATCCGAACAGGGAAAGGGACCCCTACGAGCAGTACTTC | CASSIDPNRERDPYEQYF
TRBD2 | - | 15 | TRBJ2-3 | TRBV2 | TGTGCCAGCACCGGAGGCGGGAGTGACACAGATACGCAGTATTTT | CASTGGGSDTDTQYF
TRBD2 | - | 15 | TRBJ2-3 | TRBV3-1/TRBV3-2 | TGTGCCAGCAGCCAAGCGGGAGGAGTCACAGATACGCAGTATTTT | CASSQAGGVTDTQYF
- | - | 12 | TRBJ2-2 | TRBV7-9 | TGTGCCAGCAGCTCTTACACCGGGGAGCTGTTTTTT | CASSSYTGELFF
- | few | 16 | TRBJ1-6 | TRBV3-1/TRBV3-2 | TGTGCCAGCAGCCAAACCCTCAGCTCCTATAATTCACCCCTCCACTTT | CASSQTLSSYNSPLHF
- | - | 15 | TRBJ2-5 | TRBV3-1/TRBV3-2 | TGTGCCAGCAGCCAAGTGGGGGCGGGGGAAGAGACCCAGTACTTC | CASSQVGAGEETQYF
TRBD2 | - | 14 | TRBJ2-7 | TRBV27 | TGTGCCAGCAGTTTAACCGGGGGGGACTACGAGCAGTACTTC | CASSLTGGDYEQYF
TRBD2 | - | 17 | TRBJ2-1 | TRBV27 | TGTGCCAGCAGCGAAGGACCCCAGCGGGGGGCATACAATGAGCAGTTCTTC | CASSEGPQRGAYNEQFF
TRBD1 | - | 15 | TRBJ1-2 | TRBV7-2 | TGTGCCAGCAGCTCAGATGGGACAGGGCTAGGAGGCTACACCTTC | CASSSDGTGLGGYTF
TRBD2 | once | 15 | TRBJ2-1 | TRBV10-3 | TGTGCCATCAGCCAGACTAGCGGGAAAAATAATGAGCAGTTCTTC | CAISQTSGKNNEQFF
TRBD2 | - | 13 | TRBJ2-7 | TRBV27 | TGTGCCAGCAGGGCAAGCGGGAGCTACGAGCAGTACTTC | CASRASGSYEQYF
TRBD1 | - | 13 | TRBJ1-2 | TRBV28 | TGTGCCAGCAGTGCGGGACAGATCTATGGCTACACCTTC | CASSAGQIYGYTF
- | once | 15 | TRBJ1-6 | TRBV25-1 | TGTGCCAGCAGTGAATCTCATAGTTATAATTCACCCCTCCACTTT | CASSESHSYNSPLHF
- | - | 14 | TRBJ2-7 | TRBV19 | TGTGCCAGTAGTATAGTCGGGGTTTCCTACGAGCAGTACTTC | CASSIVGVSYEQYF
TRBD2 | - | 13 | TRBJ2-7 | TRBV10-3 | TGTGCCATCAGGGCAAGCGGGGCCGGGGAGCAGTACTTC | CAIRASGAGEQYF
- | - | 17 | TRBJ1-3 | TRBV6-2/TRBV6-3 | TGTGCCAGCAGCCAACTCCAACAAACAGGGTTCGGAAACACCATATATTTT | CASSQLQQTGFGNTIYF
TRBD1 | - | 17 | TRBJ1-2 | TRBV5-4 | TGTGCCAGCAGCGACGGCCTTGCAGGGGGCCGCGCCTATGGCTACACCTTC | CASSDGLAGGRAYGYTF
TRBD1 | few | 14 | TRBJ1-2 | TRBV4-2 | TGTGCCAGCAGCCAGGACAGGGGCAACTATGGCTACACCTTC | CASSQDRGNYGYTF
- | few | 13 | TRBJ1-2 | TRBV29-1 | TGCAGCGTGGTCCAAGGAGACGGTCATGGCTACACCTTC | CSVVQGDGHGYTF
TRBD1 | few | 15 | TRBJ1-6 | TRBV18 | TGTGCCAGCTCACCGGGACAGGGGGACATTTCACCCCTCCACTTT | CASSPGQGDISPLHF
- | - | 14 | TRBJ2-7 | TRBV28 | TGTGCCAGCAGTCCCCTCCCTCCCAGCGACGAGCAGTACTTC | CASSPLPPSDEQYF
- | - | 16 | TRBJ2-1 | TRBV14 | TGTGCCAGCAGCTTCTTGTTCCAACGGTCCTACAATGAGCAGTTCTTC | CASSFLFQRSYNEQFF
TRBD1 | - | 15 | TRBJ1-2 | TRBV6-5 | TGTGCCAGCAGGACAGGGGGTAGGGCTAACTATGGCTACACCTTC | CASRTGGRANYGYTF
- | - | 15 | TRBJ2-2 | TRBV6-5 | TGTGCCAGCACTAAATCTCAGGGGAATGACGGGGAGCTGTTTTTT | CASTKSQGNDGELFF
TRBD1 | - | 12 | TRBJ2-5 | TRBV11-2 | TGTGCCAGCAGATACAGGGGGCTGGCCCAGTACTTC | CASRYRGLAQYF
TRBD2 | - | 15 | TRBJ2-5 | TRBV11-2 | TGTGCCAGCAGCTCGCAGGGAGGGCCAGGAGAGACCCAGTACTTC | CASSSQGGPGETQYF
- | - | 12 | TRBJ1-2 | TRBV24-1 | TGTGCCACCTTAGACAATAACTATGGCTACACCTTC | CATLDNNYGYTF
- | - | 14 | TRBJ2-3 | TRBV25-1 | TGTGCCAGCAGCAGACAGGCGAGCACAGATACGCAGTATTTT | CASSRQASTDTQYF
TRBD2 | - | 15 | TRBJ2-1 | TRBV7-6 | TGTGCCAGCAGCTTAGACCCAGCGGGGCGCAATGAGCAGTTCTTC | CASSLDPAGRNEQFF
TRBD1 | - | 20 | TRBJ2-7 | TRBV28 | TGTGCCAGCAGTTACCCCAGTTCTCTGACAGGGGGCGTCGTCTCCTACGAGCAGTACTTC | CASSYPSSLTGGVVSYEQYF
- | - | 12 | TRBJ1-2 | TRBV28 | TGTGCCAGCAGTCCAGGACAGTATGGCTACACCTTC | CASSPGQYGYTF
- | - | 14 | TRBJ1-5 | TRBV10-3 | TGTGCCATCAGTGAGGAGGTCGGCAATCAGCCCCAGCATTTT | CAISEEVGNQPQHF
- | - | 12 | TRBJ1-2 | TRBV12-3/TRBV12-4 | TGTGCCAGCAGCTACCTTGACTATGGCTACACCTTC | CASSYLDYGYTF
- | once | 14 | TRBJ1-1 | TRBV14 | TGTGCCAGCAGCCAAGTTACGCGAAGCGCCGAAGCTTTCTTT | CASSQVTRSAEAFF
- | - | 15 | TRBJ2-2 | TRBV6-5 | TGTGCCAGCAGGTCTCCGGGACACCTCACCGGGGAGCTGTTTTTT | CASRSPGHLTGELFF
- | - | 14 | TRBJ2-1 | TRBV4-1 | TGCGCCAGCAGCCCTCTCCAGGGGCGCAATGAGCAGTTCTTC | CASSPLQGRNEQFF
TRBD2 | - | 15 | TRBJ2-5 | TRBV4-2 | TGTGCCAGCAGCCCTAGCGGGGGGGCAGGAGAGACCCAGTACTTC | CASSPSGGAGETQYF
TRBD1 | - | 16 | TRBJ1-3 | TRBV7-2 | TGTGCCAGCAGCTTACAATCGACAGGGGGGGGAAACACCATATATTTT | CASSLQSTGGGNTIYF
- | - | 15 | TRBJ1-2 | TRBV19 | TGTGCCAGTAGTATCGGGACAATCTCTGGCTATGGCTACACCTTC | CASSIGTISGYGYTF
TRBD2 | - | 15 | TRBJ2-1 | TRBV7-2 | TGTGCCAGCAGCTTAGAGTTAGCGGGAGTCAATGAGCAGTTCTTC | CASSLELAGVNEQFF
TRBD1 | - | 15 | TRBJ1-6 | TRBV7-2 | TGTGCCAGCAGCTTAGAGGGGACAGGGGTTTCACCCCTCCACTTT | CASSLEGTGVSPLHF
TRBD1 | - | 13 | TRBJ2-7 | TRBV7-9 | TGTGCCAGCAGTAAGGACAGGCCTTACGAGCAGTACTTC | CASSKDRPYEQYF
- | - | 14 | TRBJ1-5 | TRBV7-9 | TGTGCCAGCAGCCCAGGGGCTCTCAATCAGCCCCAGCATTTT | CASSPGALNQPQHF
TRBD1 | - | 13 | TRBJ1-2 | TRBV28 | TGTGCCAGCAGCCTAACAGGGGCCTATGGCTACACCTTC | CASSLTGAYGYTF